One and the same sample provided the 22 T cell receptor beta chains below, sequenced in a study of OX40 agonist ivuxolimab in advanced cancers. The table came from immunoSEQ multiplex PCR; TCRdb's copy has only in-frame clones and leaves some out. The table includes tens of thousands of clones, nearly 85% detected once. The source material was CD4+ or CD8+ T cells sorted from blood, sampled in a trial of the OX40 agonist ivuxolimab. The receptors were gathered from an adult with an advanced solid tumor such as melanoma, head and neck, liver or kidney cancer.

This rearrangement joins TRBV18 to TRBJ2-3, with D possibly matching TRBD1 (5 bases). Trimming took off 2 bases at V and 2 bases at J, with 8 bases between the two ends. Germline values: CDR1 KGHSH, CDR2 LQKENI. The length of the CDR3 is 14 residues. CDR3 residues: CASSPDRITDTQYF. The CDR3 DNA reads as TGTGCCAGCTCACCAGACAGAATCACAGATACGCAGTATTTT.

The rearrangement joins TRBV28 to TRBJ1-5; D is perhaps TRBD1 (5 bases). The germline V and J ends were trimmed by 3 bases and 5 bases, with 17 bases remaining between them. The CDR3 runs to 16 residues. The germline V gene has CDR1 MDHEN and CDR2 SYDVKM. In DNA form, the CDR3 reads TGTGCCAGCAGTTTGTGGGGCGTCAGCAGAGATCAGCCCCAGCATTTT. Translation gives CASSLWGVSRDQPQHF.

The chain links TRBV19 to TRBJ2-1; 7 bases are shared with TRBD2. Germline-derived CDR1 and CDR2 are LNHDA and SQIVND (reference sequence). The junction had 16 bases not matched to a gene; V was cut back by 7 bases and J by 10 bases. This CDR3 is 15 amino acids long. The CDR3 DNA reads as TGTGCCAGTAAATGGTCCGGCGGGGGAGGCAGCGAGCAGTTCTTC. Translated: CASKWSGGGGSEQFF.

This chain uses TRBV11-1 with TRBJ2-3, with 10 positions matching TRBD2. Germline V lookup: CDR1 SGHAT, CDR2 FQDESV (reference sequence). CDR3 length: 15 residues. Trimming removed 5 bases from V and 7 bases from J; junction bases left unmatched: 9. Here the CDR3 reads CASSLQRGGRNTQYF. CDR3 DNA: TGTGCCAGCAGCCTCCAGCGGGGGGGCCGGAATACGCAGTATTTT.

V is TRBV10-2 and J is TRBJ2-1; 7 bases align to TRBD1. Unmatched junction bases numbered 19, after V lost 10 bases and J lost 10 bases. This CDR3 spans 15 amino acids. Germline-derived CDR1 and CDR2 are WSHSY and SAAADI. The CDR3 reads CAIEPGTEDFREQFF. CDR3 sequence (DNA): TGCGCCATCGAACCCGGGACAGAAGACTTCAGGGAGCAGTTCTTC.

V and J are TRBV11-2 and TRBJ2-2, with 9 positions matching TRBD2. This CDR3 has 16 residues. Germline values: CDR1 SGHAT, CDR2 FQNNGV. Trimming took 1 base from V and 2 from J; bases not matched to a gene: 2. The CDR3 DNA reads TGTGCCAGCAGCTTAGGACTAGCGGTCAACACCGGGGAGCTGTTTTTT. Its translation is CASSLGLAVNTGELFF.

Here the CDR3 reads CARSLRAGGTNEQYF. The CDR3 region has the DNA TGTGCCAGAAGCTTGAGGGCAGGGGGCACAAACGAGCAGTACTTC. The chain couples TRBV5-3 to TRBJ2-7; 8 nucleotides match TRBD1. TRBV5-3 carries the ORF label, with uncertain function. Losses at the gene ends were 1 base for V and 5 bases for J; bases not matched to a gene: 8. The CDR3 totals 15 residues.

This chain uses TRBV18 with TRBJ2-7, with D possibly being TRBD1 (6 bases). Germline V gene sequence: CDR1 KGHSH, CDR2 LQKENI. V lost 6 bases to trimming and J lost 2 bases, with 11 bases between them. This CDR3 has 13 residues. Written as DNA, the CDR3 is TGTGCCAGCTCCGACGGACAGACCTACGAGCAGTACTTC. Translated: CASSDGQTYEQYF.

This clone came up once. This chain connects TRBV6-1 to TRBJ2-1; 8 nucleotides match TRBD2. The CDR3 is 13 residues long. Germline CDR1 reads MNHNS; CDR2 reads SASEGT. The V and J ends lost 4 bases and 5 bases, in that order; junction bases with no gene match: 1. The DNA of the CDR3 is TGTGCCAGCAGTGCGGGACTAGACAATGAGCAGTTCTTC. Protein: CASSAGLDNEQFF.

This chain connects TRBV28 to TRBJ1-4; possibly TRBD1 for D (5 bases). The CDR3 is made up of 13 amino acids. Trimming removed 7 bases from V and 11 bases from J, with 17 bases in between. CDR1 and CDR2 (germline): MDHEN, SYDVKM. The CDR3, as DNA: TGTGCCAGCACCACCTCGGGGGGGAGGAAACTGTTTTTT. It yields the protein CASTTSGGRKLFF.

CDR3 nucleotides: TGCAGCGCCGGGGACCTAGACTACGAGCAGTACTTC. It translates to CSAGDLDYEQYF. J is TRBJ2-7 and V is TRBV29-1, with D perhaps being TRBD1 or TRBD2 (5 bases each). With 7 bases removed from V and 3 bases from J, the gap between germline ends came to 13 bases. Germline assignment: CDR1 SQVTM and CDR2 ANQGSEA. CDR3 length equals 12 residues.

A single count supports this clone. The chain employs TRBV10-3 and TRBJ2-5, with D perhaps matching TRBD2 (5 bases). CDR3 length: 14 amino acids. The V gene lost 5 bases and the J gene lost 5 bases, with 15 bases spanning the gap. The germline gives CDR1 ENHRY, CDR2 SYGVKD. CDR3 coding DNA: TGTGCCATCAGTTCAAGCGGCGATCGGGAGACCCAGTACTTC. It translates to CAISSSGDRETQYF.

The rearrangement joins TRBV5-1 to TRBJ1-5; tentative D call: TRBD1 (6 bases). CDR3 length equals 15 residues. V lost 0 bases and J 3 bases, leaving 10 bases between the germline ends. Germline V gene data show CDR1 as SGHRS and CDR2 as YFSETQ. CDR3 nucleotide sequence: TGCGCCAGCAGCTTGGATACAGGGCCCAATCAGCCCCAGCATTTT. Amino acid sequence: CASSLDTGPNQPQHF.

In this sample, this clone turned up a few times. The rearrangement uses TRBV11-3 and TRBJ2-1; tentative D call: TRBD1 (6 bases). CDR3 size: 16 residues. Germline V lookup: CDR1 SGHNT, CDR2 YENEEA. The V gene lost 3 bases and the J gene lost 2 bases, with 14 bases spanning the gap. The CDR3 bases are TGTGCCAGCAGCTTGAGTGGGGGCCCCACCTACAATGAGCAGTTCTTC. Protein sequence: CASSLSGGPTYNEQFF.

The rearrangement uses TRBV28 and TRBJ2-7; the D gene is possibly TRBD1 (6 bases). The CDR3 runs 13 residues. Germline V CDR1 and CDR2: MDHEN, SYDVKM. Trimming took off 4 bases at V and 4 bases at J, with 11 bases between the two ends. CDR3 nucleotides: TGTGCCAGCAGTTGGGGACACCTGTACGAGCAGTACTTC. Amino acids: CASSWGHLYEQYF.

V gene TRBV2 combines with J gene TRBJ2-4, with D uncertain. From germline, CDR1 is SNHLY and CDR2 FYNNEI. The CDR3 has 13 residues. Deletions cut 3 bases from V and 1 base from J, with 4 bases between. CDR3 loop: CASSEGAKNIQYF. DNA of the CDR3: TGTGCCAGCAGTGAGGGTGCCAAAAACATTCAGTACTTC.

This chain joins TRBV14 and TRBJ2-2; D uncertain. Germline CDR1 reads SGHDN; CDR2 reads FVKESK. The CDR3 loop spans 13 amino acids. Trimming pared 4 bases from V and 5 bases from J, leaving 8 bases between. The CDR3 spells CASSPRGTGELFF. The CDR3 DNA is TGTGCCAGCAGCCCGCGAGGAACCGGGGAGCTGTTTTTT.

The genes are TRBV7-3 and TRBJ2-1; 13 bases align to TRBD2. The CDR3 is 15 amino acids. Germline CDR1 reads SGHTA; CDR2 reads FQGTGA. The V segment lost 4 bases and the J segment 7 bases; nucleotides outside the gene matches: 4. The CDR3 DNA reads TGTGCCAGCAGCTCACTAGCGGGGGGGAAGAATGAGCAGTTCTTC. Protein product: CASSSLAGGKNEQFF.

V gene TRBV10-3 combines with J gene TRBJ2-3; a possible D gene is TRBD1 (6 bases). Germline V gene lookup returns CDR1 ENHRY and CDR2 SYGVKD. V lost 6 bases to trimming and J lost 1 base, with 11 bases between them. CDR3 length: 14 residues. The CDR3 DNA reads as TGTGCCATCAGCGAGCGGACAGGCACAGATACGCAGTATTTT. Translating it yields CAISERTGTDTQYF.

The chain combines TRBV5-1 with TRBJ1-5; D not certain. The CDR3 is made up of 14 amino acids. Trimming pared 0 bases from V and 5 bases from J, leaving 9 bases between. The germline V gene has CDR1 SGHRS and CDR2 YFSETQ. The CDR3, as DNA: TGCGCCAGCAGCTTGGAGACACTAGATCAGCCCCAGCATTTT. It yields the protein CASSLETLDQPQHF.

V and J are TRBV20-1 and TRBJ2-7; D is undetermined. V lost 5 bases, J lost 2 bases, and 7 bases lay in between. Germline-derived CDR1 and CDR2 are DFQATT and SNEGSKA (reference sequence). The CDR3 loop spans 11 amino acids. In nucleotides, the CDR3 is TGCAGTGCTGCAGACCCCTACGAGCAGTACTTC. The encoded protein is CSAADPYEQYF.

This chain links TRBV10-2 with TRBJ2-3; D gene ambiguous. V gave up 7 bases and J gave up 2 bases, with 10 bases separating them. In germline, CDR1 is WSHSY, CDR2 SAAADI. This CDR3 region has 13 residues. The CDR3 sequence is CASKRDATDTQYF. The CDR3 bases are TGCGCCAGCAAACGTGACGCCACAGATACGCAGTATTTT.